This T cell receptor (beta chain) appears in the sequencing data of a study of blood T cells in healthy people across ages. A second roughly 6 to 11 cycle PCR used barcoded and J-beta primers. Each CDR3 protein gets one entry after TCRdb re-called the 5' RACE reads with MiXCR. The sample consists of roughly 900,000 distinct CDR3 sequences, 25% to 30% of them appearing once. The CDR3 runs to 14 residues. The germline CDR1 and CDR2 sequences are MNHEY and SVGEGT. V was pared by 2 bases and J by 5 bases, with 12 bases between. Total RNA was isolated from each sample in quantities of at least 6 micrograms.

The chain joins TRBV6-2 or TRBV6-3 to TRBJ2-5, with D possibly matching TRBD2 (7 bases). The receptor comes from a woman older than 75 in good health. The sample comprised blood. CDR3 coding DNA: TGTGCCAGCAGTTACCTCGGGGGGCGTGAGACCCAGTACTTC. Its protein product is CASSYLGGRETQYF.